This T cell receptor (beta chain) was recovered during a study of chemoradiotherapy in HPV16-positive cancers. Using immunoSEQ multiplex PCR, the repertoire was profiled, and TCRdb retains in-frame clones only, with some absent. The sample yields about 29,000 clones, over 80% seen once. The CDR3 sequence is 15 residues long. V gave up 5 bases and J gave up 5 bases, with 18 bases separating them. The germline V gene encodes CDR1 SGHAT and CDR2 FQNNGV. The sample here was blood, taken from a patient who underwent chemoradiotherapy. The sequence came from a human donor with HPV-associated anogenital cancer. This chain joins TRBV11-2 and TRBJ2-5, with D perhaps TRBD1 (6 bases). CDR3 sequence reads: CASSDRQVGTETQYF. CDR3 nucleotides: TGTGCCAGCAGCGACAGACAGGTGGGCACGGAGACCCAGTACTTC.